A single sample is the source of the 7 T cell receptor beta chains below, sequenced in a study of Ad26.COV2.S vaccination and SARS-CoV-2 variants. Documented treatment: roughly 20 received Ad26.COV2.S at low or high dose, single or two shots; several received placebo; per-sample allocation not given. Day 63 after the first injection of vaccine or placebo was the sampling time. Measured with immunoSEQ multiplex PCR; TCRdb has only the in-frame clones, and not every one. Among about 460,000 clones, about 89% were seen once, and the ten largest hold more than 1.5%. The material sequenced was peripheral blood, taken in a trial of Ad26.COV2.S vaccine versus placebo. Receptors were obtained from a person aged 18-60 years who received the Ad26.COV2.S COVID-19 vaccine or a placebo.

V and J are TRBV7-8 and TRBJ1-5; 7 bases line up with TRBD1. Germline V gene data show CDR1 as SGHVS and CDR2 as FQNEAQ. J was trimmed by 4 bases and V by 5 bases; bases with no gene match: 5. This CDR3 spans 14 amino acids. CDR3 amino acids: CASSLRQGNQPQHF. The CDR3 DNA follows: TGTGCCAGCAGCCTTAGACAGGGTAATCAGCCCCAGCATTTT.

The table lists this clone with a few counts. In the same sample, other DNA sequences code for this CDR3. DNA of the CDR3: TGTGCCAGCAGTTTGGGACAGGGCTACGAGCAGTACTTC. Its translation is CASSLGQGYEQYF. The J gene is TRBJ2-7, the V gene TRBV12-3 or TRBV12-4; 9 nucleotides align to TRBD1. V gave up 3 bases and J gave up 3 bases; unmatched junction bases: 0. The CDR3 has 13 amino acids.

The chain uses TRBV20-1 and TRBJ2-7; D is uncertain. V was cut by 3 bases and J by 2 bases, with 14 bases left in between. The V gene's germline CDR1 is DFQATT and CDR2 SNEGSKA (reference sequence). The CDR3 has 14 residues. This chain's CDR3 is CSASYPVGTYEQYF. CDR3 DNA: TGCAGTGCTAGTTACCCCGTAGGCACCTACGAGCAGTACTTC.

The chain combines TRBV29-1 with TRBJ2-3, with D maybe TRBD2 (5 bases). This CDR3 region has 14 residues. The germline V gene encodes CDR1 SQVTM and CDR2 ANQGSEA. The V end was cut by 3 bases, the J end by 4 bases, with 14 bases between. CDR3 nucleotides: TGCAGCGTTGATCCGGGGTTTCGGCCAGATACGCAGTATTTT. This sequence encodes CSVDPGFRPDTQYF.

The CDR3 region is CASSETGTSGGPTQYF. CDR3 coding DNA: TGTGCCAGCAGCGAGACCGGGACTAGCGGGGGGCCTACGCAGTATTTT. This chain uses TRBV9 with TRBJ2-3, with 15 positions matching TRBD2. CDR1 SGDLS and CDR2 YYNGEE come from the germline V gene. The trim removed 3 bases at V and 8 bases at J, leaving 7 bases unmatched. The CDR3 loop spans 16 amino acids. Looking up the rest from reference TRBV9 and TRBJ2-3 gives the full variable domain: DSGVTQTPKHLITATGQRVTLRCSPRSGDLSVYWYQQSLDQGLQFLIQYYNGEERAKGNILERFSAQQFPDLHSELNLSSLELGDSALYFCASSETGTSGGPTQYFGPGTRLTVL.

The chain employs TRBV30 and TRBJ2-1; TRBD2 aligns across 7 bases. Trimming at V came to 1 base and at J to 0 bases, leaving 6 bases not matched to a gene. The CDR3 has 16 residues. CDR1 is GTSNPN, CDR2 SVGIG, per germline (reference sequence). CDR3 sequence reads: CAWSGETSLSYNEQFF. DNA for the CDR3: TGTGCCTGGAGTGGCGAGACTAGCCTCTCCTACAATGAGCAGTTCTTC.

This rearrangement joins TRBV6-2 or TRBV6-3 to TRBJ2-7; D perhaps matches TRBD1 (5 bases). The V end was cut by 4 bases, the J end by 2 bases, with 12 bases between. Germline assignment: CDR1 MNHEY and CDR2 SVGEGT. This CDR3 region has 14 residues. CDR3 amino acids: CASSFSRAPYEQYF. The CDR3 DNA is TGTGCCAGCAGTTTTAGCAGGGCACCCTACGAGCAGTACTTC.